Listed here is a single TCR beta chain. Its antigen is not yet known. Base qualities are not provided; no much larger clone lies one nucleotide away. These data belong to a study of shared T cell receptors in the human thymus (dated by TCRdb to about 2021). About the study as a whole: The study examined how self-reactive, shared T-cell receptor alpha chains are generated in the human thymus.

The library came from the immunoSEQ multiplex PCR assay. TCRdb took over this immuneACCESS table, retaining in-frame rearrangements with V and J assigned. Such tables are incomplete; in checked studies, under half of the missing clones stem from an unresolved V gene, and the remainder is unexplained. This sample gives about 710,000 clones in total; roughly 86% of them show up just once. Roughly 0.0089% of the sample belongs to the ten largest clones. Taken from cysteine to phenylalanine, the CDR3 has 15 residues. Kept here is only the CDR3 DNA, which spans 45 bases and is read in frame from base 1. From a lookup of the germline V gene, CDR1 and CDR2 are MNHNS and SASEGT. Relative to germline, V is 2 bases shorter and J is 6 bases shorter, with 14 bases between their ends. These data were likewise used in another study, on human thymus T cells. From that second study: Immunologically healthy infants undergoing open corrective cardiac surgery for congenital heart defects in Finland were used as donors. Thymus tissue was collected as surgical resects that were removed during corrective cardiac surgery. V and J gene segment usage appeared biased in both thymic and peripheral blood repertoires. Highly overlapping thymic TCR repertoires among unrelated individuals were reported in the related research. The study characterized TCR alpha and beta repertoires from about 8 infant thymus samples and four related peripheral blood samples. Donor ages ranging from roughly 7 to 250 days were recorded, and several male and two female infants were included in the cohort. Thymocytes were mechanically released from the tissue and were stored as pellets of 10-30 million cells at -70 degrees C. A QIAsymphony instrument was used to extract genomic DNA from frozen cell pellets. The immunoSEQ multiplex PCR assay was used to amplify the TCRB and TCRAD loci from a standardized amount of quality-controlled genomic DNA. The V(D)J region was spanned by amplicons of a length sufficient to cover the CDR3 and to identify V and J genes. The amplicons were sequenced on an Illumina platform via the commercial immunoSEQ service. Primer bias and sequencing errors were corrected as previously described, and TCRAD and TCRB definitions were based on the IMGT database. immunoSEQ Analyzer 3.0 and VDJTools were used for repertoire analysis, which covered basic statistics, V/J segment usage, diversity estimates, rarefaction and pairwise overlap. Diversity was estimated using the Chao1, ChaoE, Efron-Thisted, Shannon and inverse Simpson indices, and was also estimated on datasets down-sampled to the size of the smallest sample. Repertoire overlap was assessed by strict matching of CDR3 nucleotide sequence, V gene and J gene, and clustering was done by Jaccard-based multidimensional scaling. On average, about 800,000 unique TCRB clonotypes were obtained from thymus samples, compared with about 86,000 from blood samples.

This receptor was obtained from a boy under two years old with a congenital heart defect. Donor details come from another sample of the same person, matched by shared clones. The chain is made from TRBV6-1 and TRBJ1-5; the D gene remains uncertain. Sequencing input: thymocytes. CDR3 loop: CASSETVFLVQPQHF. Read as DNA, the sequence is TGTGCCAGCAGTGAAACAGTCTTCCTCGTTCAGCCCCAGCATTTT.